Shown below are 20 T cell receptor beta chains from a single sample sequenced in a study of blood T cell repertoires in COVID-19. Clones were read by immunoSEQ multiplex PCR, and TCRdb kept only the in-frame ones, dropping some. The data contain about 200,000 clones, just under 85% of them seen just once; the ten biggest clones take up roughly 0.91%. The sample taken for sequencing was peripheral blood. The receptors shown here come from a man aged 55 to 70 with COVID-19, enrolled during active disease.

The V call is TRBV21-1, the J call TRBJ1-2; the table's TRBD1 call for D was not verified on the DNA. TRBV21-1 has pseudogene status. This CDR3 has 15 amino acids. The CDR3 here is CASSPPRTGWGGYTF. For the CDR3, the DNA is TGTGCCAGCAGCCCTCCCCGGACGGGTTGGGGCGGCTACACCTTC.

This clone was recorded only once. The CDR3 region has the DNA TGTGCCAGCAGCTTACGAAAGGCTAGCGGGAGTTCCTACAATGAGCAGTTCTTC. This gives the protein CASSLRKASGSSYNEQFF. J is TRBJ2-1 and V is TRBV5-4; 10 bases agree with TRBD2. The germline V gene has CDR1 SGHNT and CDR2 YYREEE (reference sequence). The CDR3 length is 18 residues. V trimming: 2 bases; J trimming: 1 base; junction bases outside the gene matches: 9.

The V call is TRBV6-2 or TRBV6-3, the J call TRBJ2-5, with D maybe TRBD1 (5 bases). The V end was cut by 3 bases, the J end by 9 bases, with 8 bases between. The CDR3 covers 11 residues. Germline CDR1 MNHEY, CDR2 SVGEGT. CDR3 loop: CASSYQGSQYF. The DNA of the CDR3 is TGTGCCAGCAGTTATCAGGGATCCCAGTACTTC.

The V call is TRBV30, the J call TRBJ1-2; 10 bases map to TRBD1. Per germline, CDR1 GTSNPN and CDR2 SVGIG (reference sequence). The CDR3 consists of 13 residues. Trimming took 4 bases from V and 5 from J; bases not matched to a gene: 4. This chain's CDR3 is CAWNSGQGYGYTF. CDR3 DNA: TGTGCCTGGAACTCGGGACAGGGGTATGGCTACACCTTC.

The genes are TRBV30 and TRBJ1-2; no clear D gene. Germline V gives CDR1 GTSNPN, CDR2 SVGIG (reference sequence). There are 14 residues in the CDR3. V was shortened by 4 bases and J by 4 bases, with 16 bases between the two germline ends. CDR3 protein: CAWNLGRSSYGYTF. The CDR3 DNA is TGTGCCTGGAACTTAGGGAGAAGTTCCTATGGCTACACCTTC.

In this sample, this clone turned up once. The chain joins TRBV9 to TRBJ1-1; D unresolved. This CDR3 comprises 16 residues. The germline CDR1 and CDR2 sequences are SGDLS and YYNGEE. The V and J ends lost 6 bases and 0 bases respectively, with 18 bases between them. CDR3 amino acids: CASTVHSSNLNTEAFF. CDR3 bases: TGTGCCAGCACCGTTCACTCTTCAAATTTGAACACTGAAGCTTTCTTT.

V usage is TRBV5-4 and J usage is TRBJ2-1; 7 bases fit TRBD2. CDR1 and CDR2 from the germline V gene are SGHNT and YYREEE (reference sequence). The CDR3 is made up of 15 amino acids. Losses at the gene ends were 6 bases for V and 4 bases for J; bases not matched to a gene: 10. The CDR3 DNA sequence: TGTGCCAGCACCATTGGACTAGAACTTTACAATGAGCAGTTCTTC. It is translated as CASTIGLELYNEQFF. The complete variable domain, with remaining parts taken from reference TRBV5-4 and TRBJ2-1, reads ETGVTQSPTHLIKTRGQQVTLRCSSQSGHNTVSWYQQALGQGPQFIFQYYREEENGRGNFPPRFSGLQFPNYSSELNVNALELDDSALYLCASTIGLELYNEQFFGPGTRLTVL.

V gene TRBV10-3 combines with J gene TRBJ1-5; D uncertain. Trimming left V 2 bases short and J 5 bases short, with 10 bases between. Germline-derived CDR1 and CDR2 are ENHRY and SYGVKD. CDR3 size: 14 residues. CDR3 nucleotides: TGTGCCATCAGTGAGCGGAGAGACCATCAGCCCCAGCATTTT. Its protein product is CAISERRDHQPQHF.

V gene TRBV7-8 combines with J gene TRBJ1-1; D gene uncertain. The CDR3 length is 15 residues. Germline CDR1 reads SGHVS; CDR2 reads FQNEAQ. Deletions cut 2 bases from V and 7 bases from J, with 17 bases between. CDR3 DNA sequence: TGTGCCAGCAGCTTAAGTTTTTCCGGGTCAGTTGAAGCTTTCTTT. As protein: CASSLSFSGSVEAFF.

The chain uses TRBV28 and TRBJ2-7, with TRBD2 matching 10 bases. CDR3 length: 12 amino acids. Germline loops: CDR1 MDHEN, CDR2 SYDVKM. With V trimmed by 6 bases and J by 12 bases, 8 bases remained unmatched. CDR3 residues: CASSYPSGSRYF. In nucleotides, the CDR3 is TGTGCCAGCAGCTACCCTAGCGGGAGTCGGTACTTC.

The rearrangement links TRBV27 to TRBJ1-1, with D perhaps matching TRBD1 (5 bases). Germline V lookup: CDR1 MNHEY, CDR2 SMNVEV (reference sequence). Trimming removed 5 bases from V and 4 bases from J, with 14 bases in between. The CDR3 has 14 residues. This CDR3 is CASSPTPQGTEAFF. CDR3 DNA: TGTGCCAGCAGTCCGACGCCCCAGGGCACTGAAGCTTTCTTT.

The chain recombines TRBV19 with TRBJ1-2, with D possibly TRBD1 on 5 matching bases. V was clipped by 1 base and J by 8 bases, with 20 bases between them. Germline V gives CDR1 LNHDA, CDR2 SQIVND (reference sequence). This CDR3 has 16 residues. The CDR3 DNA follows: TGTGCCAGTAGTATAGGGTGGTTGTCAGGGATTGGCGGCTACACCTTC. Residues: CASSIGWLSGIGGYTF.

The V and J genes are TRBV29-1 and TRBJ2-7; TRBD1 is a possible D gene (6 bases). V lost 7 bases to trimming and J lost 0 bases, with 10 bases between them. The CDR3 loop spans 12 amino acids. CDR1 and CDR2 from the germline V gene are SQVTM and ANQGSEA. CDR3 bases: TGCAGCGCCAAAGGGGGCTCCTACGAGCAGTACTTC. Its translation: CSAKGGSYEQYF.

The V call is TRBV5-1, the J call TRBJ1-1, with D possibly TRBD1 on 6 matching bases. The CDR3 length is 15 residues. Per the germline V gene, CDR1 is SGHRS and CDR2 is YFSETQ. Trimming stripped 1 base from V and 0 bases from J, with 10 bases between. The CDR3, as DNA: TGCGCCAGCAGCTTGTGGGAGGGGGTGAACACTGAAGCTTTCTTT. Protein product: CASSLWEGVNTEAFF.

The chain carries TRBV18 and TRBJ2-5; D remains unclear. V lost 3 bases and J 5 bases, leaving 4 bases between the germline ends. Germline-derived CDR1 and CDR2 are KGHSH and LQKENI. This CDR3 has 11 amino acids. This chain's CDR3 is CASSPSETQYF. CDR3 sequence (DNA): TGTGCCAGCTCACCTAGTGAGACCCAGTACTTC. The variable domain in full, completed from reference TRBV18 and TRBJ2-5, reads NAGVMQNPRHLVRRRGQEARLRCSPMKGHSHVYWYRQLPEEGLKFMVYLQKENIIDESGMPKERFSAEFPKEGPSILRIQQVVRGDSAAYFCASSPSETQYFGPGTRLLVL.

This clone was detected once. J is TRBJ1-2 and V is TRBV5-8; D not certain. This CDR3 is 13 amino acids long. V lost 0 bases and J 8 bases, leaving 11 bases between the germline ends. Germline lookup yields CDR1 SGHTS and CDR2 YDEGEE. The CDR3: CASSLVMAGGYTF. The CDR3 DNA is TGTGCCAGCAGCTTGGTCATGGCGGGGGGCTACACCTTC.

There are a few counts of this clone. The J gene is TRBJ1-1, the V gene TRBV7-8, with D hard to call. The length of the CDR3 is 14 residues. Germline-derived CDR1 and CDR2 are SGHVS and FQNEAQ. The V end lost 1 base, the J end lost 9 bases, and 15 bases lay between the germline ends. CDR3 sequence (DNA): TGTGCCAGCAGCTTAGATGAGGGCCAGGCTAAAGCTTTCTTT. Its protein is CASSLDEGQAKAFF.

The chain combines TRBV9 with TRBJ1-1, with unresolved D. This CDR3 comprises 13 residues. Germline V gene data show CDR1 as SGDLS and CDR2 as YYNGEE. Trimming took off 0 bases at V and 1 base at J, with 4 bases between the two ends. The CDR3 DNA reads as TGTGCCAGCAGCGTAGACGGGAACACTGAAGCTTTCTTT. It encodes CASSVDGNTEAFF.

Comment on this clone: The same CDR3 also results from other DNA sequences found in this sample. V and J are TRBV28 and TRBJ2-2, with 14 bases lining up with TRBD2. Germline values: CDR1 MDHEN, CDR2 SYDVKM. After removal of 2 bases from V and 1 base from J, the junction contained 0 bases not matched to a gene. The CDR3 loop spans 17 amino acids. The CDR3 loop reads CASSLGLAGGNTGELFF. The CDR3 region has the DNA TGTGCCAGCAGTTTAGGACTAGCGGGAGGGAACACCGGGGAGCTGTTTTTT.

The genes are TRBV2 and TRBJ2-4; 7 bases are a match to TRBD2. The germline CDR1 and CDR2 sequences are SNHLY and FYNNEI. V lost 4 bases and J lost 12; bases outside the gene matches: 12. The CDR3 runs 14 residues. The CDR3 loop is CASSVGLAVPYQYF. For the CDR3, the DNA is TGTGCCAGCAGTGTCGGTCTAGCGGTCCCGTATCAGTACTTC.